Sequencing of this TCR beta chain was carried out in a study of blood T cell repertoires in COVID-19. Method: immunoSEQ multiplex PCR; TCRdb's copy keeps in-frame clones and lacks some. The sample includes 250,000 or so clones, approximately 83% seen only once; the top ten take under 2.5%. Clinical history reported by participants formed the basis on which cohorts were assigned. Germline CDR1 SGDLS, CDR2 YYNGEE. The J segment lost 4 bases and the V segment lost 4 bases, leaving 9 bases of the junction unmatched. The CDR3 extends over 15 amino acids. Sequenced input: PBMCs or T cells enriched from blood (not recorded which). The sequence came from a woman in her fifties or sixties who had recovered from COVID-19. The chain combines TRBV9 with TRBJ2-3; 7 bases map to TRBD1. CDR3 sequence (DNA): TGTGCCAGCAGCAGAAGACAGGGAATATCAGATACGCAGTATTTT. Residues: CASSRRQGISDTQYF.